These 29 T cell receptor beta chains were sequenced from one sample in a study of PD-L1 blockade in urothelial cancer. The table came from immunoSEQ multiplex PCR; TCRdb's copy has only in-frame clones and leaves some out. The top ten hold 3% to 4% of the sample, which has roughly 50,000 clones, about 72% seen once. Source: PBMCs, taken around atezolizumab (anti-PD-L1) treatment. The origin of the receptors is a man in his sixties or seventies with urothelial cancer.

The V and J genes are TRBV7-6 and TRBJ2-7; maybe TRBD2 (6 bases). CDR1 is SGHVS, CDR2 FNYEAQ, per germline. The V gene lost 1 base and the J gene lost 2 bases, with 9 bases spanning the gap. The CDR3 runs 14 residues. The CDR3 sequence is CASSLEAGPYEQYF. CDR3 DNA sequence: TGTGCCAGCAGCTTAGAGGCGGGGCCCTACGAGCAGTACTTC.

This chain links TRBV5-1 with TRBJ2-7; 11 nucleotides agree with TRBD1. J lost 5 bases, V lost 4 bases, and 8 bases had no gene match. The CDR3 totals 15 residues. The V gene's germline CDR1 is SGHRS and CDR2 YFSETQ. The CDR3 DNA is TGCGCCAGCAGCCGGGCAGGGACAGGGGGAGACGAGCAGTACTTC. Its protein is CASSRAGTGGDEQYF.

The V call is TRBV19, the J call TRBJ2-1; D remains ambiguous. CDR3 length: 12 amino acids. Germline V gene lookup returns CDR1 LNHDA and CDR2 SQIVND (reference sequence). V dropped 6 bases and J dropped 10 bases, with 13 bases sitting between them. The CDR3 bases are TGTGCCAGTAGGACCGGGTTTGGGGAGCAGTTCTTC. It translates to CASRTGFGEQFF.

The chain couples TRBV11-3 to TRBJ2-7; TRBD1 aligns across 11 bases. The CDR3 contains 17 residues. Germline V gene sequence: CDR1 SGHNT, CDR2 YENEEA. V gave up 8 bases and J gave up 4 bases; unmatched junction bases: 16. CDR3 DNA: TGTGCCAGCGAAACCCGGTGGGACAGGGGGAGTAGATACGAGCAGTACTTC. It encodes CASETRWDRGSRYEQYF.

The V and J genes are TRBV5-1 and TRBJ2-3, with a tentative D call TRBD1 (6 bases). The CDR3 spans 15 residues. CDR1 is SGHRS and CDR2 is YFSETQ in the germline V gene. Trimming pared 0 bases from V and 1 base from J, leaving 9 bases between. The DNA for the CDR3 is TGCGCCAGCAGCTTGGCCGGACAGCGCACAGATACGCAGTATTTT. It codes for CASSLAGQRTDTQYF.

The chain has TRBV7-3 and TRBJ2-2, with a tentative D call TRBD2 (6 bases). Trimming stripped 3 bases from V and 6 bases from J, with 11 bases between. Germline values: CDR1 SGHTA, CDR2 FQGTGA. The CDR3 has 14 residues. CDR3 protein: CASSFSGEAGELFF. The CDR3 DNA reads as TGTGCCAGCAGCTTCTCTGGGGAGGCCGGGGAGCTGTTTTTT.

This sequence joins TRBV5-6 and TRBJ2-7; TRBD2 aligns across 11 bases. Germline V gives CDR1 SGHDT, CDR2 YYEEEE. CDR3 length: 16 residues. V lost 4 bases, J lost 0 bases, and 6 bases stayed unmatched. The CDR3 bases are TGTGCCAGCAGCGGGACTAGCGGTAGGAGCTCCTACGAGCAGTACTTC. This gives the protein CASSGTSGRSSYEQYF.

The chain couples TRBV7-6 to TRBJ1-1; a weak D match, TRBD1 (5 bases). Germline V gene data show CDR1 as SGHVS and CDR2 as FNYEAQ. The CDR3 has 15 amino acids. V was shortened by 4 bases and J by 0 bases, with 12 bases between the two germline ends. CDR3 nucleotides: TGTGCCAGCAGCTCTAGGCAGGGTATGAACACTGAAGCTTTCTTT. Its translation: CASSSRQGMNTEAFF. The whole variable domain, filled in from reference TRBV7-6 and TRBJ1-1, reads GAGVSQSPRYKVTKRGQDVALRCDPISGHVSLYWYRQALGQGPEFLTYFNYEAQQDKSGLPNDRFSAERPEGSISTLTIQRTEQRDSAMYRCASSSRQGMNTEAFFGQGTRLTVV.

The rearrangement uses TRBV6-5 and TRBJ2-1, with 10 bases identical to TRBD2. Trimming cost V 10 bases and J 5 bases; bases outside gene matches: 8. The CDR3 extends over 14 amino acids. Germline CDR1 and CDR2: MNHEY and SVGAGI. CDR3 sequence (DNA): TGTGCCACCCGACAAGCGGGAGGGAACAATGAGCAGTTCTTC. Its protein is CATRQAGGNNEQFF.

The genes are TRBV12-2 and TRBJ2-1; the tabulated D call, TRBD2, remains unverified against the DNA. TRBV12-2 is shown as a pseudogene. The CDR3 loop spans 14 amino acids. CDR3 sequence reads: CASRLAGGPREQFF. CDR3 bases: TGTGCAAGTCGCTTAGCGGGAGGGCCGCGTGAGCAGTTCTTC.

The V gene is TRBV6-1, the J gene TRBJ2-3; TRBD2 agrees at 11 bases. The V gene's germline CDR1 is MNHNS and CDR2 SASEGT. The junction had 9 bases not matched to a gene; V was cut back by 5 bases and J by 8 bases. This CDR3 is 15 amino acids long. The CDR3 is CASSPTSGGRVTQYF. For the CDR3, the DNA is TGTGCCAGCAGTCCTACTAGCGGGGGCCGAGTTACGCAGTATTTT.

This clone has just one count. The chain combines TRBV6-5 with TRBJ2-7, with 7 bases identical to TRBD1. With 6 bases clipped from V and 0 bases from J, the junction kept 5 bases outside the gene matches. Germline CDR1 is MNHEY and CDR2 is SVGAGI. The CDR3 loop spans 14 amino acids. This CDR3 is CASRTGAPSYEQYF. The CDR3 DNA follows: TGTGCCAGCAGAACAGGGGCCCCCTCCTACGAGCAGTACTTC.

CDR3 DNA sequence: TGCGCCAGCAGCCCGGGCGGGGGTGGACCTCTTTGGACTGAAGCTTTCTTT. Translated, it gives CASSPGGGGPLWTEAFF. The chain couples TRBV5-1 to TRBJ1-1; D perhaps matches TRBD1 (5 bases). The V and J ends lost 4 bases and 5 bases respectively, with 24 bases between them. CDR3 size: 17 residues. Germline values: CDR1 SGHRS, CDR2 YFSETQ.

This chain connects TRBV19 to TRBJ2-2; maybe TRBD1 (6 bases). Per germline, CDR1 LNHDA and CDR2 SQIVND (reference sequence). CDR3 size: 15 residues. V was clipped by 2 bases and J by 2 bases, with 9 bases between them. CDR3 sequence: CASSILDRNTGELFF. The CDR3, as DNA: TGTGCCAGTAGTATATTGGACAGAAACACCGGGGAGCTGTTTTTT. The whole variable domain, filled in from reference TRBV19 and TRBJ2-2, reads DGGITQSPKYLFRKEGQNVTLSCEQNLNHDAMYWYRQDPGQGLRLIYYSQIVNDFQKGDIAEGYSVSREKKESFPLTVTSAQKNPTAFYLCASSILDRNTGELFFGEGSRLTVL.

This CDR3 is CASSPGLAGIQETQYF. Written as DNA, the CDR3 is TGTGCCAGCAGCCCAGGACTAGCGGGGATCCAAGAGACCCAGTACTTC. V usage is TRBV11-2 and J usage is TRBJ2-5, with TRBD2 identical over 12 bases. Per the germline V gene, CDR1 is SGHAT and CDR2 is FQNNGV. Trimming at V came to 5 bases and at J to 1 base, leaving 5 bases not matched to a gene. CDR3 size: 16 residues.

This rearrangement joins TRBV28 to TRBJ1-5, with 8 bases lining up with TRBD1. Germline CDR1 and CDR2: MDHEN and SYDVKM. The CDR3 has 15 amino acids. The V segment lost 1 base and the J segment 2 bases; nucleotides outside the gene matches: 1. The CDR3 is CASSLSGQGNQPQHF. Here the CDR3 DNA reads TGTGCCAGCAGTTTATCGGGACAGGGCAATCAGCCCCAGCATTTT. Full variable domain (remainder filled in from reference TRBV28 and TRBJ1-5): DVKVTQSSRYLVKRTGEKVFLECVQDMDHENMFWYRQDPGLGLRLIYFSYDVKMKEKGDIPEGYSVSREKKERFSLILESASTNQTSMYLCASSLSGQGNQPQHFGDGTRLSIL.

The genes are TRBV2 and TRBJ2-3; 11 bases map to TRBD1. This CDR3 spans 14 amino acids. The ends lost 8 bases at V and 3 bases at J; junction bases unmatched: 4. Germline CDR1 reads SNHLY; CDR2 reads FYNNEI. The CDR3 nucleotides read TGTGCCAGCCTCCGGGACAGGGGGACAGATACGCAGTATTTT. Encoded protein: CASLRDRGTDTQYF.

The J gene is TRBJ2-1, the V gene TRBV7-2; no clear D. The CDR3 totals 12 residues. CDR1 and CDR2 from the germline V gene are SGHTA and FQGNSA. V was clipped by 5 bases and J by 10 bases, with 12 bases between them. The CDR3 region is CASSPAAREQFF. The CDR3 DNA reads as TGTGCCAGCAGCCCCGCGGCGAGGGAGCAGTTCTTC.

The chain has TRBV6-1 and TRBJ1-2, with 7 bases matching TRBD1. J was trimmed by 7 bases and V by 8 bases; bases with no gene match: 13. Germline V CDR1 and CDR2: MNHNS, SASEGT. The CDR3 loop spans 14 amino acids. CDR3 DNA: TGTGCCAGCGTACCCGGGACAGCGAGAGGTGGCTACACCTTC. Its protein product is CASVPGTARGGYTF.

This clone was detected only a few times. This chain links TRBV28 with TRBJ2-5, with 9 nucleotides matching TRBD1. CDR1 is MDHEN and CDR2 is SYDVKM in the germline V gene. The ends lost 5 bases at V and 3 bases at J; junction bases unmatched: 4. The CDR3 totals 14 residues. The CDR3 DNA follows: TGTGCCAGCAGTACAGGGGGCTGGGAAGAGACCCAGTACTTC. Translating gives CASSTGGWEETQYF.

V gene TRBV18 combines with J gene TRBJ2-6; D is undetermined. Deletions cut 0 bases from V and 0 bases from J, with 18 bases between. This CDR3 has 20 residues. The germline V gene has CDR1 KGHSH and CDR2 LQKENI. Here the CDR3 DNA reads TGTGCCAGCTCACCACCCGAAAGTTTTGCGAAGATCTCTGGGGCCAACGTCCTGACTTTC. Its translation is CASSPPESFAKISGANVLTF. Variable domain in full (rest from reference TRBV18 and TRBJ2-6): NAGVMQNPRHLVRRRGQEARLRCSPMKGHSHVYWYRQLPEEGLKFMVYLQKENIIDESGMPKERFSAEFPKEGPSILRIQQVVRGDSAAYFCASSPPESFAKISGANVLTFGAGSRLTVL.

V gene TRBV5-1 combines with J gene TRBJ2-3; D is ambiguous. This CDR3 spans 15 amino acids. The V gene lost 4 bases and the J gene lost 2 bases, with 14 bases spanning the gap. CDR1 SGHRS and CDR2 YFSETQ come from the germline V gene. This CDR3 reads CASSPLGGFTDTQYF. CDR3 nucleotide sequence: TGCGCCAGCAGCCCCCTAGGCGGATTCACAGATACGCAGTATTTT.

This clone was found a few times. The V call is TRBV5-4, the J call TRBJ2-1; TRBD2 matches at 8 bases. V dropped 4 bases and J dropped 11; count of bases not matched to a gene: 14. CDR3 length: 15 amino acids. Per germline, CDR1 SGHNT and CDR2 YYREEE (reference sequence). CDR3 sequence (DNA): TGTGCCAGCAGCCCCGAGGGAGCGGGAGAACGGAAGCAGTTCTTC. Residues: CASSPEGAGERKQFF.

This clone was seen just once. The chain joins TRBV5-6 to TRBJ2-1; D is possibly TRBD2 (6 bases). The CDR3 runs to 14 residues. Germline V gene lookup returns CDR1 SGHDT and CDR2 YYEEEE. V was shortened by 3 bases and J by 3 bases, with 10 bases between the two germline ends. DNA for the CDR3: TGTGCCAGCAGCTCGCTAGCGAACTACAATGAGCAGTTCTTC. As protein: CASSSLANYNEQFF.

The chain employs TRBV5-1 and TRBJ2-7; perhaps TRBD1 as D (5 bases). Per the germline V gene, CDR1 is SGHRS and CDR2 is YFSETQ. The V end lost 5 bases, the J end lost 4 bases, and 16 bases lay between the germline ends. This CDR3 is built from 14 residues. The CDR3 loop reads CASSLQGPPYEQYF. In DNA form, the CDR3 reads TGCGCCAGCAGTCTCCAGGGCCCTCCTTACGAGCAGTACTTC.

This sequence joins TRBV7-9 and TRBJ1-6; no clear D. CDR3 length: 15 amino acids. Germline values: CDR1 SEHNR, CDR2 FQNEAQ (reference sequence). Trimming took 1 base from V and 7 from J, leaving 11 bases between them. The CDR3 loop is CASSLGQSQNSPLHF. The CDR3 DNA reads TGTGCCAGCAGCTTAGGCCAATCACAGAATTCACCCCTCCACTTT.

This chain joins TRBV28 and TRBJ1-1; 9 nucleotides agree with TRBD1. Germline-derived CDR1 and CDR2 are MDHEN and SYDVKM. The junction had 7 bases not matched to a gene; V was cut back by 4 bases and J by 4 bases. The CDR3 runs to 15 residues. For the CDR3, the DNA is TGTGCCAGCAGTTCCCGGGACAGGGTGGGCACTGAAGCTTTCTTT. Its protein product is CASSSRDRVGTEAFF.

This chain links TRBV27 with TRBJ2-7, with 7 nucleotides matching TRBD2. With V trimmed by 3 bases and J by 0 bases, 8 bases remained unmatched. Per the germline V gene, CDR1 is MNHEY and CDR2 is SMNVEV (reference sequence). There are 16 residues in the CDR3. This CDR3 is CASSFLSGASSYEQYF. In nucleotides, the CDR3 is TGTGCCAGCAGTTTCCTCAGCGGGGCTAGCTCCTACGAGCAGTACTTC.

V is TRBV5-1 and J is TRBJ2-5; TRBD2 matches at 15 bases. Germline lookup yields CDR1 SGHRS and CDR2 YFSETQ. The CDR3 runs to 15 residues. V gave up 4 bases and J gave up 3 bases; unmatched junction bases: 1. CDR3 residues: CASSRTSGGEETQYF. CDR3 nucleotides: TGCGCCAGCAGCCGGACTAGCGGGGGGGAAGAGACCCAGTACTTC. The full variable domain, in which reference TRBV5-1 and TRBJ2-5 provide the parts outside the CDR3, is KAGVTQTPRYLIKTRGQQVTLSCSPISGHRSVSWYQQTPGQGLQFLFEYFSETQRNKGNFPGRFSGRQFSNSRSEMNVSTLELGDSALYLCASSRTSGGEETQYFGPGTRLLVL.